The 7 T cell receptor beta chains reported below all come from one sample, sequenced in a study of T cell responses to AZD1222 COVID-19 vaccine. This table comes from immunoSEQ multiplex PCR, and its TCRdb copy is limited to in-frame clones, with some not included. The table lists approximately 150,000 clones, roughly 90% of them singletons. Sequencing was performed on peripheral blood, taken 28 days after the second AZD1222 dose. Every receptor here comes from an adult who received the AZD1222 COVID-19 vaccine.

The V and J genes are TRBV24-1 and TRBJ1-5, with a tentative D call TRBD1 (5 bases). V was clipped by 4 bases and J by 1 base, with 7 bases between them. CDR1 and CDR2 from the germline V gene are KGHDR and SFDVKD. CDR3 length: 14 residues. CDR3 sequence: CATSDPGSNQPQHF. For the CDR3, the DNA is TGTGCCACCAGTGACCCAGGGAGCAATCAGCCCCAGCATTTT.

The CDR3: CAWAEPGQGYYGYTF. Written as DNA, the CDR3 is TGTGCCTGGGCCGAACCGGGACAGGGGTACTATGGCTACACCTTC. The V and J genes are TRBV30 and TRBJ1-2; 10 bases align to TRBD1. This CDR3 is 15 amino acids long. V was pared by 5 bases and J by 3 bases, with 9 bases of the junction left unmatched. Germline V gene data show CDR1 as GTSNPN and CDR2 as SVGIG (reference sequence).

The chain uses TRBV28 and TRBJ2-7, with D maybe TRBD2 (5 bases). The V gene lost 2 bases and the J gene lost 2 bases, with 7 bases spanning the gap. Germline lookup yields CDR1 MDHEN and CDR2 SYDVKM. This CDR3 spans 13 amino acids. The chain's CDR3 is CASSLLGTYEQYF. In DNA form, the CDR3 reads TGTGCCAGCAGTTTACTCGGGACCTACGAGCAGTACTTC. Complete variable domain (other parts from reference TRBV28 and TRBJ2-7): DVKVTQSSRYLVKRTGEKVFLECVQDMDHENMFWYRQDPGLGLRLIYFSYDVKMKEKGDIPEGYSVSREKKERFSLILESASTNQTSMYLCASSLLGTYEQYFGPGTRLTVT.

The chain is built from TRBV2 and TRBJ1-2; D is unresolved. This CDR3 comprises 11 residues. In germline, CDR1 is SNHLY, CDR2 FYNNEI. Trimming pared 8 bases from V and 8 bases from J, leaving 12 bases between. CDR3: CASRRVDGYTF. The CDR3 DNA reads TGTGCCAGCCGGAGGGTAGACGGCTACACCTTC. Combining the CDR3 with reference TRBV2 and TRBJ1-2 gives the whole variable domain EPEVTQTPSHQVTQMGQEVILRCVPISNHLYFYWYRQILGQKVEFLVSFYNNEISEKSEIFDDQFSVERPDGSNFTLKIRSTKLEDSAMYFCASRRVDGYTFGSGTRLTVV.

The CDR3 reads CASSQVFWGLAGVEDNEQFF. CDR3 nucleotide sequence: TGCGCCAGCAGCCAAGTGTTTTGGGGGTTAGCGGGAGTAGAGGACAATGAGCAGTTCTTC. V gene TRBV4-3 combines with J gene TRBJ2-1; 9 bases match TRBD2. Per germline, CDR1 LGHNA and CDR2 YSLEER. The CDR3 is 20 residues long. V shed 1 base and J 5 bases; nucleotides not matched to a gene: 18.

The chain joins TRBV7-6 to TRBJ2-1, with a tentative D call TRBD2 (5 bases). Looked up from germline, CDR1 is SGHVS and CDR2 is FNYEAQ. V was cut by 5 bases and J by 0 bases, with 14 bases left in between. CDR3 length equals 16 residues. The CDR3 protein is CASSGRLAGSYNEQFF. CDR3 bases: TGTGCCAGCAGCGGGAGACTGGCGGGCTCCTACAATGAGCAGTTCTTC.

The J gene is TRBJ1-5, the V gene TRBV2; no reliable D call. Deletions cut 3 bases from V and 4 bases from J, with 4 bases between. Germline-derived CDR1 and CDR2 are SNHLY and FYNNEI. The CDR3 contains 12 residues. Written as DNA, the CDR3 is TGTGCCAGCAGTGAGGGAAATCAGCCCCAGCATTTT. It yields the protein CASSEGNQPQHF.